These 26 T cell receptor beta chains came from one sample sequenced in a study of T cell responses to AZD1222 COVID-19 vaccine. TCRdb's table, derived via immunoSEQ multiplex PCR, lists solely in-frame clones and lacks some. Among 150,000 to 200,000 clones listed, almost 90% were seen once. The sample in question was peripheral blood, obtained on day 0 of AZD1222 vaccination. These receptors all stem from an adult in good health.

V and J are TRBV27 and TRBJ2-3, with TRBD1 matching over 9 bases. V gave up 2 bases and J gave up 3 bases; unmatched junction bases: 3. Germline V lookup: CDR1 MNHEY, CDR2 SMNVEV (reference sequence). This CDR3 is 15 amino acids long. The CDR3 protein is CASSLPTGGTDTQYF. The CDR3 DNA sequence: TGTGCCAGCAGTTTACCGACAGGGGGGACAGATACGCAGTATTTT.

The J gene is TRBJ2-5, the V gene TRBV5-1; maybe TRBD1 (5 bases). V gave up 6 bases and J gave up 5 bases, with 14 bases separating them. The CDR3 spans 13 residues. In germline, CDR1 is SGHRS, CDR2 YFSETQ. CDR3 protein: CASNEQAGETQYF. Here the CDR3 DNA reads TGCGCCAGCAATGAACAGGCAGGCGAGACCCAGTACTTC.

The chain carries TRBV4-1 and TRBJ1-2; D is uncertain. The CDR3 is made up of 16 amino acids. The germline gives CDR1 MGHRA, CDR2 YSYEKL. The V gene lost 2 bases and the J gene lost 5 bases, with 18 bases spanning the gap. The CDR3 region has the DNA TGCGCCAGCAGCCAAAGCCCCCCGGGCCACATTTATGGCTACACCTTC. Protein: CASSQSPPGHIYGYTF.

J is TRBJ2-4 and V is TRBV29-1; maybe TRBD2 (6 bases). The CDR3 spans 16 residues. V lost 1 base to trimming and J lost 0 bases, with 13 bases between them. Germline assignment: CDR1 SQVTM and CDR2 ANQGSEA. The CDR3 sequence: CSVEGGLGLAKNIQYF. DNA for the CDR3: TGCAGCGTTGAAGGTGGTTTGGGACTAGCCAAAAACATTCAGTACTTC.

This chain links TRBV24-1 with TRBJ1-1; D unresolved. V was shortened by 2 bases and J by 4 bases, with 10 bases between the two germline ends. Germline CDR1 reads KGHDR; CDR2 reads SFDVKD. The CDR3 runs to 14 residues. DNA for the CDR3: TGTGCCACCAGTGATTGGGGTGGAGGCACTGAAGCTTTCTTT. Protein sequence: CATSDWGGGTEAFF.

The rearrangement uses TRBV7-9 and TRBJ2-1, with TRBD2 matching over 12 bases. The CDR3 has 17 amino acids. The J segment lost 4 bases and the V segment lost 0 bases, leaving 4 bases of the junction unmatched. The germline V gene has CDR1 SEHNR and CDR2 FQNEAQ (reference sequence). CDR3 in amino acids: CASSLAQLAGGYNEQFF. Here the CDR3 DNA reads TGTGCCAGCAGCTTAGCGCAACTAGCGGGGGGTTACAATGAGCAGTTCTTC.

The rearrangement joins TRBV6-5 to TRBJ1-3; D is unresolved. Germline values: CDR1 MNHEY, CDR2 SVGAGI. CDR3 length: 15 residues. V gave up 4 bases and J gave up 1 base, with 11 bases separating them. The CDR3 DNA is TGTGCCAGCAGTTCGCACGGGGATTCTGGAAACACCATATATTTT. Translating it yields CASSSHGDSGNTIYF.

This sequence joins TRBV9 and TRBJ2-6; 7 bases are a match to TRBD1. V lost 3 bases, J lost 1 base, and 10 bases stayed unmatched. The length of the CDR3 is 18 residues. CDR1 SGDLS and CDR2 YYNGEE come from the germline V gene. The CDR3 bases are TGTGCCAGCAGCGGCGACAGGGTAACCATGTCTGGGGCCAACGTCCTGACTTTC. Translation gives CASSGDRVTMSGANVLTF.

The V call is TRBV6-5, the J call TRBJ1-1; D may be TRBD1 (6 bases). Trimming removed 6 bases at V and 2 bases at J, with 13 bases between. CDR3 length equals 14 residues. Germline CDR1 MNHEY, CDR2 SVGAGI. The CDR3 DNA reads TGTGCCAGCAGCGTACAGGGCTCTAACACTGAAGCTTTCTTT. Protein: CASSVQGSNTEAFF.

This rearrangement joins TRBV7-6 to TRBJ2-1; TRBD2 agrees at 8 bases. Germline CDR1 reads SGHVS; CDR2 reads FNYEAQ. The CDR3 has 13 residues. The ends lost 4 bases at V and 8 bases at J; junction bases unmatched: 4. The CDR3 coding sequence is TGTGCCAGCAGCTCAACTAGCGGCTATGAGCAGTTCTTC. This encodes CASSSTSGYEQFF.

The chain recombines TRBV10-3 with TRBJ2-7; no definite D call. There are 14 residues in the CDR3. The germline gives CDR1 ENHRY, CDR2 SYGVKD. V gave up 4 bases and J gave up 0 bases, with 10 bases separating them. CDR3 bases: TGTGCCATCAGTGTCTTAGCAGGCTCCTACGAGCAGTACTTC. Amino acid sequence: CAISVLAGSYEQYF.

DNA for the CDR3: TGTGCCAGCAGTCAGACCCATGAAAAACTGTTTTTT. It translates to CASSQTHEKLFF. The gene calls are TRBV28 and TRBJ1-4; no clear D. This CDR3 is built from 12 residues. Trimming stripped 5 bases from V and 6 bases from J, with 7 bases between. Germline-derived CDR1 and CDR2 are MDHEN and SYDVKM.

J is TRBJ1-3 and V is TRBV5-1; 9 nucleotides align to TRBD1. V shed 0 bases, J shed 4 bases, and the junction held 5 bases outside the gene matches. The germline V gene encodes CDR1 SGHRS and CDR2 YFSETQ. The CDR3 sequence is 16 residues long. The CDR3 region is CASSLAGTGSGNTIYF. The CDR3 DNA reads TGCGCCAGCAGCTTGGCAGGGACAGGGAGCGGAAACACCATATATTTT.

The rearrangement links TRBV27 to TRBJ1-5, with D possibly being TRBD1 (6 bases). The germline CDR1 and CDR2 sequences are MNHEY and SMNVEV (reference sequence). The CDR3 loop spans 15 amino acids. The V end lost 8 bases, the J end lost 4 bases, and 18 bases lay between the germline ends. The CDR3, as DNA: TGTGCCAGCCAACCTGACTCGGGACAAAATCAGCCCCAGCATTTT. This translates into CASQPDSGQNQPQHF.

The chain combines TRBV7-9 with TRBJ2-5; no reliable D call. Trimming took off 3 bases at V and 5 bases at J, with 19 bases between the two ends. The CDR3 length is 16 residues. Germline V gene data show CDR1 as SEHNR and CDR2 as FQNEAQ (reference sequence). The chain's CDR3 is CASSFGGNWVRETQYF. CDR3 nucleotides: TGTGCCAGCAGCTTTGGCGGCAACTGGGTACGGGAGACCCAGTACTTC.

The rearrangement links TRBV7-9 to TRBJ2-7; 10 nucleotides match TRBD1. The germline CDR1 and CDR2 sequences are SEHNR and FQNEAQ (reference sequence). This CDR3 spans 16 amino acids. V trimming: 4 bases; J trimming: 3 bases; junction bases outside the gene matches: 9. CDR3 amino acids: CASSSVKGDRGYEQYF. The CDR3 DNA reads as TGTGCCAGCAGCTCCGTGAAGGGGGACAGGGGCTACGAGCAGTACTTC.

The chain uses TRBV6-5 and TRBJ2-1; D uncertain. Trimming pared 2 bases from V and 2 bases from J, leaving 7 bases between. This CDR3 has 14 amino acids. The germline V gene has CDR1 MNHEY and CDR2 SVGAGI. CDR3 DNA: TGTGCCAGCAGTTACCGGCAAACCTACAATGAGCAGTTCTTC. This translates into CASSYRQTYNEQFF.

This chain links TRBV7-9 with TRBJ2-5; D is undetermined. Germline V gene lookup returns CDR1 SEHNR and CDR2 FQNEAQ (reference sequence). V gave up 4 bases and J gave up 7 bases, with 16 bases separating them. The CDR3 has 14 amino acids. CDR3 DNA: TGTGCCAGCAGCTCCCCGGGTTGGATGCTGACCCAGTACTTC. Translation gives CASSSPGWMLTQYF. Full variable domain (missing parts from reference TRBV7-9 and TRBJ2-5): DTGVSQNPRHKITKRGQNVTFRCDPISEHNRLYWYRQTLGQGPEFLTYFQNEAQLEKSRLLSDRFSAERPKGSFSTLEIQRTEQGDSAMYLCASSSPGWMLTQYFGPGTRLLVL.

The rearrangement joins TRBV12-3 or TRBV12-4 to TRBJ1-3; D not resolved. V was trimmed by 7 bases and J by 2 bases, leaving 9 bases between them. This CDR3 contains 13 residues. CDR3 sequence: CASTWSAGNTIYF. The CDR3 DNA is TGTGCCAGCACCTGGAGTGCTGGAAACACCATATATTTT.

The chain combines TRBV5-4 with TRBJ2-3; D might be TRBD2 (6 bases). Trimming removed 0 bases at V and 0 bases at J, with 8 bases between. CDR1 and CDR2 (germline): SGHNT, YYREEE (reference sequence). This CDR3 is built from 15 residues. The CDR3 is CASSLGGTSTDTQYF. DNA for the CDR3: TGTGCCAGCAGCTTGGGCGGGACTAGCACAGATACGCAGTATTTT.

This clone was found once. The CDR3 nucleotides are TGTGCCTGGAGTGTACTAGCGGGATTTTATACCGGGGAGCTGTTTTTT. It codes for CAWSVLAGFYTGELFF. The genes are TRBV30 and TRBJ2-2; 10 bases align to TRBD2. CDR3 length: 16 amino acids. Per the germline V gene, CDR1 is GTSNPN and CDR2 is SVGIG (reference sequence). Trimming removed 0 bases from V and 5 bases from J; junction bases left unmatched: 6.

Regarding this clone: At one boundary the junction diverges from the germline segment, which might be a read error. The chain employs TRBV7-7 and TRBJ2-5; possible D gene TRBD2, 5 bases. Germline values: CDR1 SSHAT, CDR2 FNYEAQ (reference sequence). The CDR3 runs to 15 residues. CDR3 sequence (DNA): TGTGCTAGCAGCTTAGGTAAAGGACGGGGAGAGACCCAGTACTTC. Amino acids: CASSLGKGRGETQYF.

The genes are TRBV9 and TRBJ1-3, with 8 bases that match TRBD1. This CDR3 has 15 amino acids. Germline assignment: CDR1 SGDLS and CDR2 YYNGEE. V was clipped by 3 bases and J by 4 bases; unmatched bases: 6. The CDR3 here is CASSAGQAPGNTIYF. The CDR3 DNA reads as TGTGCCAGCAGCGCGGGACAGGCTCCCGGAAACACCATATATTTT.

CDR3 in DNA: TGTGCCAGCAGTGGCATCGCAAACGAGCAGTACTTC. Residues: CASSGIANEQYF. This chain joins TRBV28 and TRBJ2-7, with D hard to call. The CDR3 length is 12 residues. CDR1 is MDHEN, CDR2 SYDVKM, per germline. The V end was cut by 5 bases, the J end by 5 bases, with 10 bases between.

CDR3 protein: CASSGYEQFF. CDR3 DNA sequence: TGTGCCAGCAGCGGCTATGAGCAGTTCTTC. This chain uses TRBV5-6 with TRBJ2-1; D unresolved. V lost 4 bases, J lost 8 bases, and 4 bases lay in between. Looked up from germline, CDR1 is SGHDT and CDR2 is YYEEEE. The CDR3 loop spans 10 amino acids.

This clone was recorded once. The chain is built from TRBV5-1 and TRBJ2-3; unclear D gene. CDR1 is SGHRS and CDR2 is YFSETQ in the germline V gene. V gave up 5 bases and J gave up 6 bases, with 13 bases separating them. This CDR3 has 13 residues. CDR3 in DNA: TGCGCCAGCAGATCGTCGAGCGAGGATACGCAGTATTTT. It specifies CASRSSSEDTQYF.